This T cell receptor beta chain was sequenced in a study of cytomegalovirus exposure and HLA in healthy donors (dated by TCRdb to about 2017). At the level of the whole study: According to an earlier analysis of 587 of the donors, 150 million to 200 million T cells yielded 95 million to 140 million unique TCR beta sequences and 276 Gb of sequence data. In the later analysis, no new phenotypic data were used to find candidate immune exposures; instead, reliance was placed on TCR beta sequences and their occurrence across donors. An earlier analysis of a few hundred of the donors applied high-throughput TCR beta sequencing to assess whether each TCR beta V gene segment acted as functional or pseudogenic. A later analysis re-examined previously published TCR beta repertoires from more than 550 donors and added high-resolution HLA genotyping to investigate patterns of TCR occurrence. Every discovery cohort repertoire had been produced on one sequencing platform. Along with the roughly 670-subject first cohort, a separate validation cohort of roughly 110 different subjects was used. Typing coverage varied by locus: about 620-630 donors for A, B, C, DRB1 and DQB1; more than 500 for DQA1; approximately 610 for DPA1; under 490 for DPB1. Both class I and class II loci were covered by HLA typing, at four-digit resolution. The study combined high-throughput TCR immunosequencing, statistical association of individual TCRs with disease status, and machine learning to predict cytomegalovirus infection status. The study was designed to test whether signatures of past pathogen exposure could be identified by cataloging public T cell receptors. Genome-wide SNP genotypes for about 65% of the roughly 670 donors were used in a later genetic analysis, which treated that subset as a discovery cohort. Across around 400 genotyped donors of the cohort, an average of about 250,000 unique TCR beta nucleotide sequences per donor were sequenced, and roughly a sixth of those sequences were non-productive. Using immunosequencing, the study profiled T cell repertoires from roughly 650 subjects and related those repertoires to cytomegalovirus serostatus. A handful of DR-DQ haplotypes were treated as single units for association and clustering because of strong linkage in the cohort. Around 320 gigabases of sequencing data and approximately 84 million unique TCR sequences were included in an early release covering about 620 HLA-typed donors. Donor age, sex, ethnicity and CMV serostatus were collected together with the repertoire data. Among the roughly 410 genotyped donors, about 83% belonged to the genetic ancestry cluster associated with self-reported Caucasian donors.

In the case of this clone: Its antigen has not been determined. Base qualities were left out, and no much larger clone turns up one base away.

General findings and caveats noted by the study authors: A later analysis found that most CMV-associated TCR beta chains appeared HLA-restricted, with HLA associations seemingly driven largely by CMV exposure. An earlier analysis of roughly 570 of the donors showed that most TCR beta V segments appeared in productive rearrangements either about 87% or about 30% of the time, which broadly matched IMGT annotations. The only immune exposure information available for the cohort was CMV serostatus. In a later analysis, HLA-associated TCR beta chains showed more clonal expansion and lower generation probabilities than non-associated chains that were equally common. Because some donors lacked HLA typing at each locus, the association tests relied only on the typed subset. A cluster of highly shared sequence variants was judged likely to be a technical artifact of the sequencing pipeline. The earlier analysis of some 540 of the donors excluded seventeen rarely observed V segments, including chromosome 9 orphons, because counts were too low. A total of 150 to 200 TCR beta chains were listed by the study as associated with cytomegalovirus. Correlated functional status among segregating V segments might reflect linkage disequilibrium, but an unknown experimental factor could not be ruled out. In vitro tests confirmed that a few of the cytomegalovirus-associated TCR beta chains recognize cytomegalovirus antigens. According to a later genetic analysis, donors in an Asian-associated ancestry cluster had fewer N-insertions in productive TCRs than the approximately 690-donor mean. Most TCR sequences were seen in very few donors, while some public TCRs were found in many individuals. A further reported finding was that TCR beta sequences accurately predicted the HLA-A and HLA-B alleles for most subjects in the first cohort. Only TCR beta chains were sequenced in this cohort, and the absence of alpha or paired-chain data limited detectable features. It was suggested by the authors that the approach could potentially be generalized to other disease states and immunological phenotypes. V-gene and J-gene trimming of TCR beta chains was associated with a missense DCLRE1C variant in a later genetic analysis, and the association was replicated in an independent cohort. In a later analysis, several top co-occurrence clusters were reported to appear linked to parvovirus B19, influenza, CMV and Epstein-Barr virus. The presence/absence analyses assumed that sequencing depth was roughly uniform across donors, and that assumption may not be true. The 87-base-pair reads could not distinguish some IMGT-functional V segments, including TRBV6-2 and TRBV6-3, so those segments were excluded. The classifier was reported to diagnose cytomegalovirus status with high specificity and sensitivity in both the original cohort and the validation cohort. In a later analysis, the rate of TCR association differed among HLA loci, with DRB1 alleles having the most associated TCRs and HLA-C alleles having the fewest. When HLA alleles, especially DR and DQ, strongly co-occurred, TCR associations were difficult to assign to individual alleles. At a false discovery rate of 0.05, a later analysis linked 15,000 to 20,000 TCR beta sequences to specific HLA alleles.

The library relied on the immunoSEQ multiplex PCR assay. For the multiplex PCR, a mixture combining 60 forward primers for TCR Vbeta segments and 13 reverse primers for TCR Jbeta segments was used. A multiplex PCR assay on genomic DNA amplified the CDR3 region of rearranged TCR beta genes. On the Illumina HiSeq System, the amplified TCR beta libraries were sequenced as 87-base-pair reads. The authors' analysis ran thus. A later analysis tallied approximately 87 million unique TCR beta chains across the 666 repertoires, and approximately 12 million of those chains were shared by two or more donors. Raw reads were error-corrected and collapsed into unique sequences with a nearest-neighbor algorithm that merged closely related sequences to remove PCR and sequencing errors. To assign V, D and J gene segments, CDR3 sequences were aligned to IMGT reference sequences. For a sequence to be retained, a match of at least six nucleotides was required to both a V gene segment and a J gene segment. A rearrangement was called productive if the CDR3 had no stop codons and remained in frame with V and J, and every other rearrangement was called non-productive. Following IMGT convention, CDR3 was defined as the stretch from the second conserved V-encoded cysteine to the conserved J-encoded phenylalanine. The earlier analysis of about 610 of the donors excluded any sequence lacking an unambiguous match to a single V gene segment. An earlier analysis of around 600 of the donors classified V segments as functional when productive rearrangements were above 56.7% and as segregating when the standard deviation between donors was above 5%. A statistical classification framework was developed to diagnose cytomegalovirus status using the catalog of TCR beta chain sequences. In a later analysis, V and J genes were assigned by comparing TCR nucleotide sequences against IMGT/GENE-DB human TR gene sequences. Using the TCRdist pipeline, a later analysis assigned CDR3 sequences along with most-parsimonious VDJ recombination scenarios. A later analysis defined each TCR beta chain by its CDR3 amino acid sequence plus V-gene family, and excluded reads lacking a unique V-gene family. A later analysis removed over 500 highly shared, low-generation-probability nucleotide sequences to deal with suspected cross-contamination and a sequencing artifact. For each public chain, a later analysis derived a clonal expansion index from normalized ranks of inferred template counts within each repertoire. In a later analysis, generation probabilities were computed using a VDJ recombination model fitted to out-of-frame rearrangements, and the results were checked against IGoR. In a later analysis, TCR-TCR, TCR-HLA and TCR-CMV co-occurrence was scored with hypergeometric tests, and a repertoire-size bias correction was applied to TCR pairs. A later analysis estimated false discovery rates by permuting HLA or CMV assignments 20 times. In a later analysis, co-occurring TCRs were grouped using DBSCAN, with TCRdist sequence similarity added in when clustering inside HLA-allele-positive subsets. For co-occurrence clustering, repertoires with fewer than 30,000 or more than 120,000 public chains were excluded, along with five or six repertoires with anomalous nucleotide sharing. TCRdb holds this immuneACCESS table with in-frame rearrangements only. Some clones are missing; in checked studies, unresolved V genes explain under half, and the rest has no known cause. V and J calls and clone size come straight from that table; D and trimming were deduced from the DNA. Across this sample there are fewer than 250,000 clones, with roughly 81% seen only once. The ten largest account for over 2% of the sample.

As encoded in the germline V gene, CDR1 is MDHEN while CDR2 is SYDVKM. The V end loses 6 bases and the J end loses 6 bases, and a stretch of 4 bases separates them. The cysteine opens and the phenylalanine closes a CDR3 of 10 amino acids. Only the CDR3 portion is preserved as DNA: 30 bases, with reading frame beginning at the first base. The cohort was made up of about 610 healthy bone marrow donors. Cohort members were all nominally healthy when sampled, although unrecorded immune exposures were likely present. The donor was CMV seropositive and belonged to the group of 250 to 350 seropositive cohort members. A peripheral blood sample was provided by each donor, and peripheral blood mononuclear cells were used for TCR beta sequencing. The Qiagen DNeasy Blood Extraction Kit was used to extract genomic DNA from the blood cell samples.

The sequenced sample consisted of PBMCs. The rearrangement joined TRBV28 to TRBJ2-3, with no D gene named confidently. The source is a woman in her twenties or thirties in good health and CMV-seropositive. Here is the DNA: TGTGCCAGCAGGCGGGATACGCAGTATTTT. Its coded protein is CASRRDTQYF.